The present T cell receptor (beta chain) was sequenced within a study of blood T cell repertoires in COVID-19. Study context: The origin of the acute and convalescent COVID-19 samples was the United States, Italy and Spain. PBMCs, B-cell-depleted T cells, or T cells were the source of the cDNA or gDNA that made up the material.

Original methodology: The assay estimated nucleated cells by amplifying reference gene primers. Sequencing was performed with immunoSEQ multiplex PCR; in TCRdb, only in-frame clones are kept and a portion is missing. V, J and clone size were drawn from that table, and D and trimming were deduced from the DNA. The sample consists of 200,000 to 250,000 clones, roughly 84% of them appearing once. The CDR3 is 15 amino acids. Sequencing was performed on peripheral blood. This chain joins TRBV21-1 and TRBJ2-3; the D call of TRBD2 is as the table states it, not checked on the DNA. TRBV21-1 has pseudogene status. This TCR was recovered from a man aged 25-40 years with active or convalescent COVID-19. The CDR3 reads CASSNGLPATDTQYF. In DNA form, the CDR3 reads TGTGCCAGCAGCAACGGACTTCCCGCTACAGATACGCAGTATTTT.